The text below deals with one T cell receptor beta chain. Its specificity is not known. This CDR3 spans 15 amino acids. Per germline, CDR1 GTSNPN and CDR2 SVGIG (reference sequence). After removal of 0 bases from V and 5 bases from J, the junction contained 8 bases not matched to a gene. The data originate from a study of cytomegalovirus exposure and HLA in healthy donors. General observations from the study: Published work reported that the classifier diagnosed cytomegalovirus status with high specificity and sensitivity.

Researchers ran the PCR with 60 Vbeta and 13 Jbeta primers. The table came from immunoSEQ multiplex PCR; TCRdb's copy has only in-frame clones and leaves some out. This sample has around 60,000 clones, with less than 75% found just once. The chain combines TRBV30 with TRBJ2-3, with 7 bases that match TRBD2. The material sequenced was PBMCs. This receptor was taken from a man aged 50-59 years in good health and CMV-seropositive. The CDR3 DNA follows: TGTGCCTGGAGTGTAGGCGGGAGTTTAGGAGATACGCAGTATTTT. Translated: CAWSVGGSLGDTQYF.